Each of the 9 T cell receptor beta chains below was sequenced from the same sample in a study of regulatory T cells in long-lasting Graves disease. The time point is: newly diagnosed GD, antithyroid drugs for less than 3 months. Preparation of the TCR library used RNA extracted from PBMCs. For TCR beta, libraries came from iRepertoire HTBI primers and Arm-PCR of CDR3 regions. MiXCR, run by TCRdb on the multiplex PCR reads, gives a single entry per CDR3 protein. In the table there are some 370,000 distinct CDR3 sequences, about 10% of which are singletons. These same records also appear under a second study, on T cells in Graves' hyperthyroidism and ophthalmopathy.

Sequenced material: peripheral blood mononuclear cells (PBMCs), taken at new diagnosis, from a patient treated with antithyroid drugs. The receptor source for this set is a woman aged 18-29 years with Graves disease.

In this sample, this clonotype turned up many times. This rearrangement joins TRBV12-3 or TRBV12-4 to TRBJ1-2; D gene unclear. The CDR3 has 14 amino acids. The V and J ends lost 8 bases and 6 bases respectively, with 19 bases between them. The chain's CDR3 is CASLNVGSSHGYTF. In DNA, the CDR3 is TGTGCCAGCCTCAACGTCGGTAGTAGCCATGGCTACACCTTC.

The rearrangement links TRBV18 to TRBJ1-3; D not certain. The germline V gene encodes CDR1 KGHSH and CDR2 LQKENI. The CDR3 has 15 amino acids. V lost 3 bases and J 0 bases, leaving 9 bases between the germline ends. The CDR3 reads CASSPVPGSGNTIYF. The CDR3 bases are TGTGCCAGCTCACCGGTTCCAGGCTCTGGAAACACCATATATTTT.

About this clonotype: This may stem from a read error, because a much larger clone lies one nucleotide away. CDR3 sequence reads: CASSSVGTDEQFF. The CDR3 DNA reads as TGCGCCAGCAGCTCGGTTGGGACAGATGAGCAGTTCTTC. The chain is built from TRBV5-1 and TRBJ2-1; TRBD1 aligns across 7 bases. CDR3 size: 13 residues. Unmatched junction bases numbered 5, after V lost 3 bases and J lost 8 bases. Germline V gene lookup returns CDR1 SGHRS and CDR2 YFSETQ. Full variable domain (remainder filled in from reference TRBV5-1 and TRBJ2-1): KAGVTQTPRYLIKTRGQQVTLSCSPISGHRSVSWYQQTPGQGLQFLFEYFSETQRNKGNFPGRFSGRQFSNSRSEMNVSTLELGDSALYLCASSSVGTDEQFFGPGTRLTVL.

This clonotype has ten or more counts. The chain is built from TRBV15 and TRBJ2-3; D is ambiguous. Trimming removed 3 bases from V and 2 bases from J, with 9 bases in between. There are 14 residues in the CDR3. Per the germline V gene, CDR1 is LNHNV and CDR2 is YYDKDF (reference sequence). CDR3 in DNA: TGTGCCACCAGCAGGTCTCAGCACACAGATACGCAGTATTTT. This codes for CATSRSQHTDTQYF.

This clonotype was detected only a few times. The chain recombines TRBV20-1 with TRBJ2-5, with no clear D. Trimming removed 2 bases at V and 0 bases at J, with 10 bases between. The length of the CDR3 is 14 residues. Germline values: CDR1 DFQATT, CDR2 SNEGSKA (reference sequence). The CDR3 bases are TGCAGTGCTAGACACGCCCGGTACCAAGAGACCCAGTACTTC. This codes for CSARHARYQETQYF.

The table lists this clonotype with many counts. J is TRBJ2-3 and V is TRBV2; 9 bases map to TRBD2. There are 18 residues in the CDR3. V dropped 8 bases and J dropped 1; count of bases not matched to a gene: 16. Germline V gives CDR1 SNHLY, CDR2 FYNNEI. The CDR3 nucleotides are TGTGCCAGCGCTTTCACAGTGGGGCGGGAGGGCGGCACAGATACGCAGTATTTT. Its protein is CASAFTVGREGGTDTQYF.

Concerning this clonotype: A much larger clone lies a single base off, so this may be a read error. The rearrangement joins TRBV24-1 to TRBJ2-3; D is unresolved. This CDR3 is 12 amino acids long. Germline V gene sequence: CDR1 KGHDR, CDR2 SFDVKD. V was clipped by 8 bases and J by 5 bases, with 10 bases between them. CDR3 protein: CATNDWRDTQYF. The DNA for the CDR3 is TGTGCCACCAATGACTGGCGAGATACGCAGTATTTT.

Details on this clonotype: A read error may be the cause here, since a much bigger clone is one base away. The chain uses TRBV28 and TRBJ2-7; D gene unclear. This CDR3 spans 14 amino acids. Germline-derived CDR1 and CDR2 are MDHEN and SYDVKM. The CDR3 nucleotides are TGTGCCAGCAGTTTGAGAAGCTTTACCTACGAGCAGCACTTC. It translates to CASSLRSFTYEQHF. Based on the CDR3 plus reference TRBV28 and TRBJ2-7, the full variable domain is DVKVTQSSRYLVKRTGEKVFLECVQDMDHENMFWYRQDPGLGLRLIYFSYDVKMKEKGDIPEGYSVSREKKERFSLILESASTNQTSMYLCASSLRSFTYEQHFGPGTRLTVT.

The chain joins TRBV7-2 to TRBJ2-1; TRBD2 aligns across 11 bases. V shed 1 base and J 3 bases; nucleotides not matched to a gene: 11. Germline CDR1 is SGHTA and CDR2 is FQGNSA. This CDR3 spans 19 amino acids. The CDR3 region is CASSLEGLAGPDFYNEQFF. In DNA, the CDR3 is TGTGCCAGCAGCTTAGAAGGACTAGCGGGTCCGGATTTCTACAATGAGCAGTTCTTC.